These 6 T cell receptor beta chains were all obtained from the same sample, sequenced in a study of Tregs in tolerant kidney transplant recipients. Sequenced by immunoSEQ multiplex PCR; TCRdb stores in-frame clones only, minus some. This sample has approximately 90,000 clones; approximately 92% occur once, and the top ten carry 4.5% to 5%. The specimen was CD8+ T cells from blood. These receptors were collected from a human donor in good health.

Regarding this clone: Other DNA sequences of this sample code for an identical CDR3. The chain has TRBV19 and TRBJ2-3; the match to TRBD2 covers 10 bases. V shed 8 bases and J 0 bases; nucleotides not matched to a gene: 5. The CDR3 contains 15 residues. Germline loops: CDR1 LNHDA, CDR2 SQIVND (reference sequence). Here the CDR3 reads CASSWTSGSTDTQYF. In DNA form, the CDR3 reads TGTGCCAGTTCCTGGACTAGCGGTAGCACAGATACGCAGTATTTT. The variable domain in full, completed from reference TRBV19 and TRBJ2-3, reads DGGITQSPKYLFRKEGQNVTLSCEQNLNHDAMYWYRQDPGQGLRLIYYSQIVNDFQKGDIAEGYSVSREKKESFPLTVTSAQKNPTAFYLCASSWTSGSTDTQYFGPGTRLTVL.

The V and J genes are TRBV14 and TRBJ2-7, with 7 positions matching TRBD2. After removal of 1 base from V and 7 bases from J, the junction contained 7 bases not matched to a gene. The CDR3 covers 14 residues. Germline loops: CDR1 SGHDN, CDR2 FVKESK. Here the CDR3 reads CASSQGGWGGEQYF. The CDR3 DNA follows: TGTGCCAGCAGCCAAGGGGGCTGGGGGGGAGAGCAGTACTTC.

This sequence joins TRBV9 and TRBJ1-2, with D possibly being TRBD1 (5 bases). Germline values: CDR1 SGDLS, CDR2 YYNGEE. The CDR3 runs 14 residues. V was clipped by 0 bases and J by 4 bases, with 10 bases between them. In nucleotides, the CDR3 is TGTGCCAGCAGCGTAGAGGGAGGGGCCTATGGCTACACCTTC. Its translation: CASSVEGGAYGYTF. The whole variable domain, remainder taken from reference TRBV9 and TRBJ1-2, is DSGVTQTPKHLITATGQRVTLRCSPRSGDLSVYWYQQSLDQGLQFLIQYYNGEERAKGNILERFSAQQFPDLHSELNLSSLELGDSALYFCASSVEGGAYGYTFGSGTRLTVV.

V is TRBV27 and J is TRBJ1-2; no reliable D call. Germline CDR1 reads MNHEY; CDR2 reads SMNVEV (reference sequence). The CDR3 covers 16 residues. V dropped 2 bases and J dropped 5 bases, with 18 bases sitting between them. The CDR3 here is CASSLLRSRDGYGYTF. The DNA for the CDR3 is TGTGCCAGCAGTTTACTTCGGTCCCGAGACGGGTATGGCTACACCTTC.

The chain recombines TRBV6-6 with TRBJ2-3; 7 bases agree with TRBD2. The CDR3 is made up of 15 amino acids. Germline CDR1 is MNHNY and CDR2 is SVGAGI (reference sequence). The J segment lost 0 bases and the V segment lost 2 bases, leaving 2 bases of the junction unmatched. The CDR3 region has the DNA TGTGCCAGCAGTTACGTTAGCGGGAGCACAGATACGCAGTATTTT. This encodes CASSYVSGSTDTQYF.

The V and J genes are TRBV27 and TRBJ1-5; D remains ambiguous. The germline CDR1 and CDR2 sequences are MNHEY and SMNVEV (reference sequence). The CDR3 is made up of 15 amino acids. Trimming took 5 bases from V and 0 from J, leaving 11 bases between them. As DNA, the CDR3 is TGTGCCAGCAGTCACACGGACGGTAGCAATCAGCCCCAGCATTTT. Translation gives CASSHTDGSNQPQHF.